This entry lists 13 T cell receptor beta chains sequenced from one sample in a study of CD4 T cells in relation to SARS-CoV-2 and coronaviruses. Their antigens remain unidentified. The repertoire was sequenced with immunoSEQ multiplex PCR; TCRdb's copy has only in-frame clones and lacks some. The repertoire holds about 36,000 clones, with 77% as singletons. Sequenced material: memory CD4+ T cells from PBMCs, cultured in vitro. These receptors were taken from an adult with COVID-19.

V is TRBV6-1 and J is TRBJ2-3, with D possibly TRBD2 on 6 matching bases. The CDR3 totals 15 residues. The V end lost 3 bases, the J end lost 6 bases, and 16 bases lay between the germline ends. Germline V gives CDR1 MNHNS, CDR2 SASEGT. The CDR3 DNA reads TGTGCCAGCAGTGATCATGGGACTGGCTCGGATACGCAGTATTTT. Translation gives CASSDHGTGSDTQYF.

The rearrangement joins TRBV15 to TRBJ1-4; TRBD1 agrees at 7 bases. This CDR3 is built from 20 residues. With V trimmed by 2 bases and J by 8 bases, 23 bases remained unmatched. Per the germline V gene, CDR1 is LNHNV and CDR2 is YYDKDF (reference sequence). In DNA, the CDR3 is TGTGCCACCAGCAGATTCCCCATCGACGCCCCGGGACAGAAAGGAGAAAAACTGTTTTTT. Amino acids: CATSRFPIDAPGQKGEKLFF.

The rearrangement joins TRBV7-3 to TRBJ2-2; no clear D gene. The CDR3 spans 14 residues. The V and J ends lost 8 bases and 4 bases respectively, with 14 bases between them. Germline V lookup: CDR1 SGHTA, CDR2 FQGTGA. The CDR3 loop is CASSPQHVTGELFF. The CDR3 DNA reads as TGTGCCAGCTCCCCCCAGCACGTCACCGGGGAGCTGTTTTTT.

This clone was detected only a few times. The V gene is TRBV28, the J gene TRBJ1-2; D is ambiguous. V gave up 6 bases and J gave up 1 base, with 12 bases separating them. CDR3 length: 14 amino acids. Germline V CDR1 and CDR2: MDHEN, SYDVKM. CDR3 region: CASRQQSGNYGYTF. As DNA, the CDR3 is TGTGCCAGCAGGCAACAGTCCGGTAACTATGGCTACACCTTC.

The V call is TRBV7-9, the J call TRBJ2-1, with D unclear. CDR1 and CDR2 (germline): SEHNR, FQNEAQ (reference sequence). This CDR3 is built from 15 residues. The germline V and J ends were trimmed by 5 bases and 1 base, with 12 bases remaining between them. The DNA for the CDR3 is TGTGCCAGCAGCCCTGTTAGCTTTTCCTACAATGAGCAGTTCTTC. Protein: CASSPVSFSYNEQFF.

This clone was counted a single time. This chain links TRBV7-2 with TRBJ1-2; D gene unclear. The V gene's germline CDR1 is SGHTA and CDR2 FQGNSA. The CDR3 runs to 15 residues. Trimming pared 0 bases from V and 2 bases from J, leaving 10 bases between. The CDR3 protein is CASSLALPRNYGYTF. As DNA, the CDR3 is TGTGCCAGCAGCTTAGCGCTCCCCAGGAACTATGGCTACACCTTC.

This chain links TRBV5-8 with TRBJ1-3, with D uncertain. The germline gives CDR1 SGHTS, CDR2 YDEGEE. The V and J ends lost 1 base and 0 bases respectively, with 11 bases between them. The CDR3 is 16 amino acids. The CDR3: CASSLRFANSGNTIYF. For the CDR3, the DNA is TGTGCCAGCAGCTTGCGTTTTGCCAACTCTGGAAACACCATATATTTT.

CDR3 loop: CASSIGGSYEQYF. CDR3 DNA: TGTGCCAGTAGTATAGGGGGATCGTACGAGCAGTACTTC. The rearrangement joins TRBV19 to TRBJ2-7; D unclear. Germline V lookup: CDR1 LNHDA, CDR2 SQIVND (reference sequence). V gave up 1 base and J gave up 4 bases, with 8 bases separating them. The CDR3 covers 13 residues.

This clone came up a few times. CDR3 amino acids: CASSQETSGSSYNEQFF. The CDR3 nucleotides read TGCGCCAGCAGCCAAGAAACTAGCGGGAGCTCCTACAATGAGCAGTTCTTC. The chain joins TRBV4-3 to TRBJ2-1; 11 bases agree with TRBD2. Germline V gene lookup returns CDR1 LGHNA and CDR2 YSLEER. J lost 0 bases, V lost 0 bases, and 1 base had no gene match. This CDR3 region has 17 residues.

The genes are TRBV7-3 and TRBJ2-5; possible D gene TRBD1, 6 bases. V lost 3 bases, J lost 1 base, and 12 bases lay in between. CDR3 size: 15 residues. Germline V gene data show CDR1 as SGHTA and CDR2 as FQGTGA. The CDR3, as DNA: TGTGCCAGCAGCTTCAGGGGCCAATCCCAAGAGACCCAGTACTTC. This sequence encodes CASSFRGQSQETQYF.

The V gene is TRBV6-5, the J gene TRBJ2-7; 7 nucleotides line up with TRBD1. Trimming at V came to 1 base and at J to 3 bases, leaving 3 bases not matched to a gene. The germline V gene has CDR1 MNHEY and CDR2 SVGAGI. The CDR3 runs 14 residues. The CDR3 here is CASSYFAGGYEQYF. In DNA form, the CDR3 reads TGTGCCAGCAGTTACTTTGCAGGGGGCTACGAGCAGTACTTC.

This chain joins TRBV5-6 and TRBJ2-1; D is unresolved. Deletions cut 3 bases from V and 2 bases from J, with 12 bases between. CDR3 length equals 15 residues. The germline V gene encodes CDR1 SGHDT and CDR2 YYEEEE. CDR3 region: CASSSLMGTYNEQFF. As DNA, the CDR3 is TGTGCCAGCAGCTCCTTGATGGGAACCTACAATGAGCAGTTCTTC.

The rearrangement joins TRBV20-1 to TRBJ2-2; D remains ambiguous. This CDR3 contains 15 residues. The V gene lost 3 bases and the J gene lost 1 base, with 12 bases spanning the gap. Germline values: CDR1 DFQATT, CDR2 SNEGSKA (reference sequence). CDR3 in DNA: TGCAGTGCTAGTTCTCGGGCCAAGAACACCGGGGAGCTGTTTTTT. Protein sequence: CSASSRAKNTGELFF.